This T cell receptor beta chain stems from a study of regulatory T cells in long-lasting Graves disease. Study-wide points: Persistent disease preferred TRBV28, TRBJ1-2 and TRBJ2-5. Graves' patients with persistent disease showed TCR diversity lower than patients newly diagnosed.

The CDR3 spans 15 residues. Looked up from germline, CDR1 is LNHDA and CDR2 is SQIVND (reference sequence). V lost 5 bases and J lost 0, with 11 bases in between. Concerning this clonotype itself: Its target is not known.

Time point given: newly diagnosed GD, antithyroid drugs for less than 3 months. Preparation of the TCR library used RNA extracted from PBMCs. CDR3 regions were amplified by Arm-PCR using iRepertoire HTBI primers to build TCR beta libraries. One entry per CDR3 protein, called by TCRdb with MiXCR from the multiplex PCR reads. The sample lists fewer than 650,000 distinct CDR3 sequences; 16% were seen once. The same sample was also used in a study of T cells in Graves' hyperthyroidism and ophthalmopathy.

This sequence originates from a woman in her twenties or thirties with Graves disease. V and J are TRBV19 and TRBJ1-3; D gene ambiguous. The sample consisted of peripheral blood mononuclear cells (PBMCs), taken at new diagnosis, from a patient treated with antithyroid drugs. CDR3 protein: CASSADGSSGNTIYF. As DNA, the CDR3 is TGTGCCAGTAGTGCGGACGGTTCCTCTGGAAACACCATATATTTT.